This entry lists 10 T cell receptor beta chains sequenced from one sample in a study of T cells in women clearing cervical HPV infection. Profiling relied on immunoSEQ multiplex PCR, and the TCRdb table lists in-frame clones only, not all of them. The table for this sample gives 20,000 to 25,000 clones. The sample consisted of blood buffy coat. The receptors were sampled from a woman between 18 and 75 years old with a cervical HPV16 infection that either progressed to CIN3+ or cleared (not recorded which).

Of note for this clone: The sequence runs out 3 residues before the end of the CDR3; the remainder is reconstructed from the germline J gene. The chain joins TRBV5-6 to TRBJ1-4; D is uncertain. V gave up 4 bases and J gave up 7 bases, with 14 bases separating them. This CDR3 is 14 amino acids long. Germline V lookup: CDR1 SGHDT, CDR2 YYEEEE. This CDR3 is CASSPNYPGEKLFF. The DNA read from the CDR3 is TGTGCCAGCAGCCCTAATTACCCGGGTGAAAAA.

Of note for this clone: Read coverage stops 3 residues before the CDR3 terminus; the germline J gene supplies the remainder. The chain joins TRBV11-2 to TRBJ2-7; the D gene is possibly TRBD1 (6 bases). Per the germline V gene, CDR1 is SGHAT and CDR2 is FQNNGV. The V and J ends lost 0 bases and 4 bases respectively, with 13 bases between them. The CDR3 runs 15 residues. The part of the CDR3 DNA that was read is TGTGCCAGCAGCTTAGAACGGGCCAGGGGTTACGAG. It translates to CASSLERARGYE. The full CDR3 is CASSLERARGYEQYF.

As to this clone: The missing CDR3 end, 3 residues past where the read stops, is filled in from the germline J gene. The genes are TRBV2 and TRBJ1-2; 7 bases align to TRBD1. Germline V gene lookup returns CDR1 SNHLY and CDR2 FYNNEI. V shed 6 bases, J shed 7 bases, and the junction held 5 bases outside the gene matches. This CDR3 has 12 amino acids. Here the CDR3 reads CASSGDSRGYTF. The CDR3 DNA, read in part, is TGTGCCAGCAGCGGGGACAGCCGTGGC.

Of note for this clone: The CDR3 end falls 3 residues outside the read, so it is completed with the germline J gene. V and J are TRBV10-1 and TRBJ2-3; 8 bases map to TRBD1. The CDR3 covers 19 residues. After removal of 8 bases from V and 0 bases from J, the junction contained 19 bases not matched to a gene. The germline V gene encodes CDR1 WNHNN and CDR2 SYGVQD (reference sequence). Partial CDR3 DNA: TGCGCCAGCCATGAACGGGACAGGAGGTCCCGAATTAGCACAGATACG. It translates to CASHERDRRSRISTDT. The whole CDR3 sequence is CASHERDRRSRISTDTQYF.

Of note for this clone: Sequencing ends 3 residues short of the CDR3 end; the germline J gene provides the rest. This rearrangement joins TRBV20-1 to TRBJ1-5; 7 bases line up with TRBD1. V shed 2 bases, J shed 5 bases, and the junction held 6 bases outside the gene matches. Germline CDR1 and CDR2: DFQATT and SNEGSKA (reference sequence). This CDR3 is built from 14 residues. CDR3 sequence reads: CSARRDSPYQPQHF. The part of the CDR3 DNA that was read is TGCAGTGCTAGACGGGACAGCCCATATCAGCCC.

Worth noting for this clone: Coverage ceases 3 residues before the CDR3 finishes, and the germline J gene fills in the end. The V call is TRBV29-1, the J call TRBJ2-3; 10 bases are shared with TRBD2. There are 15 residues in the CDR3. Germline V CDR1 and CDR2: SQVTM, ANQGSEA. J was trimmed by 7 bases and V by 2 bases; bases with no gene match: 9. The CDR3 reads CSVEMSSGGGNTQYF. The part of the CDR3 DNA that was read is TGCAGCGTTGAAATGTCTAGCGGGGGCGGGAATACG.

In regard to this clone: The CDR3 end is not reached by the read, which stops 3 residues before it; the germline J gene fills it in. The rearrangement links TRBV5-1 to TRBJ2-3, with a possible D match to TRBD2 (6 bases). With 4 bases removed from V and 4 bases from J, the gap between germline ends came to 16 bases. The CDR3 loop spans 15 amino acids. CDR1 and CDR2 (germline): SGHRS, YFSETQ. The CDR3 loop reads CASSLRMTRSDTQYF. The covered CDR3 bases are TGCGCCAGCAGCCTTCGTATGACTAGATCAGATACG.

A remark on this clone: The read is 3 residues too short to cover the CDR3 end, so that end is filled in from the germline J gene. V usage is TRBV14 and J usage is TRBJ2-5, with TRBD1 matching over 9 bases. The CDR3 is made up of 13 amino acids. V dropped 5 bases and J dropped 3; count of bases not matched to a gene: 1. Germline V gene data show CDR1 as SGHDN and CDR2 as FVKESK. The CDR3 bases that were read are TGTGCCAGCAGCAGGACAGGGGAAGAGACC. Translation gives CASSRTGEET. The entire CDR3 reads CASSRTGEETQYF.

To note about this clone: The observed sequence ends 3 residues before the CDR3 terminus, with the missing tail filled in from the germline J gene. The gene calls are TRBV20-1 and TRBJ2-1; TRBD1 matches 9 bases. Germline assignment: CDR1 DFQATT and CDR2 SNEGSKA (reference sequence). The CDR3 spans 14 residues. Trimming at V came to 5 bases and at J to 8 bases, leaving 10 bases not matched to a gene. The CDR3 loop reads CSALLPDRGYEQFF. The CDR3 DNA, read in part, is TGCAGTGCTTTACTCCCGGACAGGGGCTATGAG.

Regarding this clone: The read terminates 3 residues before the CDR3 end, so the remaining end is supplied by the germline J gene. The V call is TRBV7-9, the J call TRBJ1-2; TRBD1 might be the D (5 bases). This CDR3 spans 15 amino acids. Germline CDR1 reads SEHNR; CDR2 reads FQNEAQ (reference sequence). The CDR3 bases that were read are TGTGCCAGCAGCCGAGCGGGGGTCTCCTACAATGAC. It encodes CASSRAGVSYND. The CDR3, in full, reads CASSRAGVSYNDYTF.